A selection of T cell receptor beta chains follows, all from one sample in a study of neoadjuvant anti-PD-1 for oral cavity cancer. Only in-frame clones appear in the TCRdb table, and some are missing; sequencing was by immunoSEQ multiplex PCR. In the table there are more than 10,000 clones, around 66% of which are singletons. Source: PBMCs, taken before nivolumab (anti-PD-1) treatment. These receptors originate from a person aged 35-79 years with oral cavity squamous cell carcinoma. Each CDR3 is given with its conserved first and last residue. D genes are given only for firm matches. Size tells how often a clone was seen (once, few, many) or the class of an expanded clone, and some rows leave it out.

j_call: TRBJ1-2
clone_size: .
cdr3_length: 16
d_call: .
v_call: TRBV10-1
cdr3_nt: TGCGCCAGCACTCCGGGGAGTGCAGCGTCTAACTATGGCTACACCTTC
cdr3_aa: CASTPGSAASNYGYTF

j_call: TRBJ1-6
clone_size: .
cdr3_length: 13
d_call: .
v_call: TRBV11-3
cdr3_nt: TGTGCCAGCAGCTTAGGGGCGGATTCACCCCTCCACTTT
cdr3_aa: CASSLGADSPLHF

j_call: TRBJ1-1
clone_size: .
cdr3_length: 16
d_call: .
v_call: TRBV4-1
cdr3_nt: TGCGCCAGCAGCCAAGATCGGGCAGGGGCGAACACTGAAGCTTTCTTT
cdr3_aa: CASSQDRAGANTEAFF

j_call: TRBJ2-7
clone_size: few
cdr3_length: 15
d_call: .
v_call: TRBV13
cdr3_nt: TGTGCCAGCAGCGCTGCTACAGTCCTCCCCTACGAGCAGTACTTC
cdr3_aa: CASSAATVLPYEQYF

j_call: TRBJ2-1
clone_size: .
cdr3_length: 14
d_call: .
v_call: TRBV19
cdr3_nt: TGTGCCAGTGGGAGGACGGACCTCTACAATGAGCAGTTCTTC
cdr3_aa: CASGRTDLYNEQFF

j_call: TRBJ1-2
clone_size: .
cdr3_length: 15
d_call: .
v_call: TRBV10-2
cdr3_nt: TGCGCCAGCAGTGCCGAGGGGTCCACTTACTATGGCTACACCTTC
cdr3_aa: CASSAEGSTYYGYTF

j_call: TRBJ1-2
clone_size: .
cdr3_length: 12
d_call: .
v_call: TRBV4-2
cdr3_nt: TGTGCCAGCAGCCAGGACCAGGATGGCTACACCTTC
cdr3_aa: CASSQDQDGYTF

j_call: TRBJ2-1
clone_size: .
cdr3_length: 17
d_call: TRBD2
v_call: TRBV4-1
cdr3_nt: TGCGCCAGCAGCCAAGATCAGGCGGGAGGGCCTTACAATGAGCAGTTCTTC
cdr3_aa: CASSQDQAGGPYNEQFF

j_call: TRBJ2-7
clone_size: .
cdr3_length: 14
d_call: TRBD1
v_call: TRBV5-1
cdr3_nt: TGCGCCAGCAGCTTCTGGACAGGGGAGTTCGAGCAGTACTTC
cdr3_aa: CASSFWTGEFEQYF

j_call: TRBJ1-3
clone_size: .
cdr3_length: 14
d_call: .
v_call: TRBV5-1
cdr3_nt: TGCGCCAGCAGCTTAAGAGGCTCTGGAAACACCATATATTTT
cdr3_aa: CASSLRGSGNTIYF

j_call: TRBJ1-3
clone_size: once
cdr3_length: 14
d_call: .
v_call: TRBV2
cdr3_nt: TGTGCCAGCTCGCGGGACACTGCTGGAAACACCATATATTTT
cdr3_aa: CASSRDTAGNTIYF

j_call: TRBJ1-5
clone_size: .
cdr3_length: 15
d_call: .
v_call: TRBV6-1
cdr3_nt: TGTGCCAGCAGTCTTTACAGGGATAGCAATCAGCCCCAGCATTTT
cdr3_aa: CASSLYRDSNQPQHF

j_call: TRBJ1-2
clone_size: .
cdr3_length: 12
d_call: .
v_call: TRBV6-1
cdr3_nt: TGTGCCTGCAGAGCCCCTAACTATGGCTACACCTTC
cdr3_aa: CACRAPNYGYTF

j_call: TRBJ2-2
clone_size: .
cdr3_length: 15
d_call: TRBD1
v_call: TRBV10-3
cdr3_nt: TGTGCCATCAGACCGGGACAGCATTACACCGGGGAGCTGTTTTTT
cdr3_aa: CAIRPGQHYTGELFF

j_call: TRBJ2-2
clone_size: few
cdr3_length: 16
d_call: TRBD2
v_call: TRBV9
cdr3_nt: TGTGCCAGCAGCGGTGGACTAGCGGGAGGAACCGGGGAGCTGTTTTTT
cdr3_aa: CASSGGLAGGTGELFF

j_call: TRBJ2-7
clone_size: .
cdr3_length: 11
d_call: .
v_call: TRBV20-1
cdr3_nt: TGCAGTGCTAGAGCTCTATACGAGCAGTACTTC
cdr3_aa: CSARALYEQYF

j_call: TRBJ1-2
clone_size: .
cdr3_length: 17
d_call: .
v_call: TRBV11-2
cdr3_nt: TGTGCCAGCAGCCCGCGACGGGGCTCGGGGTCTAACTATGGCTACACCTTC
cdr3_aa: CASSPRRGSGSNYGYTF

j_call: TRBJ2-7
clone_size: once
cdr3_length: 14
d_call: .
v_call: TRBV4-1
cdr3_nt: TGCGCCAGCAGCCAAGATTCTGAGGACTACGAGCAGTACTTC
cdr3_aa: CASSQDSEDYEQYF

j_call: TRBJ2-7
clone_size: .
cdr3_length: 15
d_call: .
v_call: TRBV5-1
cdr3_nt: TGCGCCAGCAGCTTGGACTGGCTAGAAGTCTACGAGCAGTACTTC
cdr3_aa: CASSLDWLEVYEQYF

j_call: TRBJ2-1
clone_size: .
cdr3_length: 14
d_call: .
v_call: TRBV12-5
cdr3_nt: TGTGCTAGTGGTTTGGGACGGGGTCCTAATGAGCAGTTCTTC
cdr3_aa: CASGLGRGPNEQFF

j_call: TRBJ2-1
clone_size: .
cdr3_length: 16
d_call: TRBD2
v_call: TRBV2
cdr3_nt: TGTGCCAGCAGTGAAAACGGGCTAGCGGGAGGAAATGAGCAGTTCTTC
cdr3_aa: CASSENGLAGGNEQFF

j_call: TRBJ2-7
clone_size: .
cdr3_length: 14
d_call: .
v_call: TRBV19
cdr3_nt: TGTGCCAGTAGTATAGCCAGGGGAGCCTACGAGCAGTACTTC
cdr3_aa: CASSIARGAYEQYF

j_call: TRBJ2-7
clone_size: .
cdr3_length: 14
d_call: TRBD2
v_call: TRBV5-4
cdr3_nt: TGTGCCAGCAGCTTTCGAGCGGGGGGACTCGAGCAGTACTTC
cdr3_aa: CASSFRAGGLEQYF

j_call: TRBJ1-2
clone_size: .
cdr3_length: 15
d_call: TRBD1
v_call: TRBV2
cdr3_nt: TGTGCCAGCACTAAGGACAGGGGAACAGCACGTGGCTACACCTTC
cdr3_aa: CASTKDRGTARGYTF

j_call: TRBJ2-5
clone_size: .
cdr3_length: 13
d_call: .
v_call: TRBV2
cdr3_nt: TGTGCCAGCGGGCTCGGAGAAGAAGAGACCCAGTACTTC
cdr3_aa: CASGLGEEETQYF